The present T cell receptor beta chain was sequenced within a study of metastatic and nonmetastatic thyroid tumors. TCRdb reprocessed the PCR reads using MiXCR. The repertoire holds about 26,000 clones, about 15% seen once, with roughly 3.3% in the top ten. This clone appeared many times. Among the patients, none had received any treatment before thyroid surgery. The CDR3 contains 15 residues. In germline, CDR1 is KGHSH, CDR2 LQKENI. The V gene end was trimmed by 3 bases and the J gene end by 7 bases; junction bases not matched to a gene: 9. This TCR was recovered from a female donor with papillary thyroid cancer or a benign thyroid nodule (not recorded which). Some clones in this sample may be carry-over from other donors' samples. The sequenced sample consisted of blood. The chain carries TRBV18 and TRBJ2-7; 10 positions match TRBD1. The CDR3 loop is CASSPPGQGLLEQYF. DNA for the CDR3: TGTGCCAGCTCACCTCCGGGACAGGGGCTCCTGGAGCAGTACTTC.